What follows are 20 T cell receptor beta chains derived from one specimen sequenced in a study of Tregs in tolerant kidney transplant recipients. The protocol was immunoSEQ multiplex PCR, while the TCRdb copy is restricted to in-frame clones and leaves out a portion. This table has approximately 90,000 clones, 80% to 95% appearing once. Recipients received nonmyeloablative bone marrow transplants from related graft donors, with transient mixed chimerism. The sequencing used CD4+ T cells from blood (PBMCs), collected 12 months after the transplant. These receptors came from a human patient who received a combined kidney and bone marrow transplant. Some T cells may be transferred from the graft donor.

V is TRBV7-9 and J is TRBJ2-1; TRBD2 matches at 8 bases. From germline, CDR1 is SEHNR and CDR2 FQNEAQ (reference sequence). This CDR3 has 13 residues. Losses at the gene ends were 2 bases for V and 15 bases for J; bases not matched to a gene: 9. DNA for the CDR3: TGTGCCAGCAGCTTAATGGAAGCGGGAGACCTGTTCTTC. Its protein product is CASSLMEAGDLFF.

The chain is built from TRBV11-2 and TRBJ2-7; unclear D gene. V was trimmed by 4 bases and J by 0 bases, leaving 10 bases between them. Germline CDR1 reads SGHAT; CDR2 reads FQNNGV. There are 14 residues in the CDR3. CDR3 sequence reads: CASSSITNSYEQYF. CDR3 coding DNA: TGTGCCAGCAGCTCCATTACTAACTCCTACGAGCAGTACTTC.

The chain employs TRBV7-6 and TRBJ2-7, with D perhaps matching TRBD2 (5 bases). CDR3 length: 13 amino acids. V lost 3 bases to trimming and J lost 5 bases, with 11 bases between them. The V gene's germline CDR1 is SGHVS and CDR2 FNYEAQ. In DNA, the CDR3 is TGTGCCAGCAGCTTCCGCGGGCTGGACGAGCAGTACTTC. Its translation: CASSFRGLDEQYF.

This rearrangement joins TRBV6-5 to TRBJ1-1; no firm D call. V dropped 6 bases and J dropped 3 bases, with 8 bases sitting between them. This CDR3 is 12 amino acids long. Germline CDR1 is MNHEY and CDR2 is SVGAGI. The CDR3 nucleotides are TGTGCCAGCAGAAGACTCGACACTGAAGCTTTCTTT. Protein product: CASRRLDTEAFF.

This rearrangement joins TRBV7-8 to TRBJ2-1; 12 positions agree with TRBD2. This CDR3 has 15 residues. In germline, CDR1 is SGHVS, CDR2 FQNEAQ. V trimming: 1 base; J trimming: 10 bases; junction bases outside the gene matches: 5. In DNA, the CDR3 is TGTGCCAGCAGCTTAGGGACTAGCGGGAATAGGGAGCAGTTCTTC. Amino acid sequence: CASSLGTSGNREQFF.

The chain uses TRBV27 and TRBJ2-6; 7 bases line up with TRBD2. Germline CDR1 MNHEY, CDR2 SMNVEV (reference sequence). CDR3 length: 16 amino acids. V lost 6 bases to trimming and J lost 2 bases; unmatched junction nucleotides: 7. CDR3 DNA sequence: TGTGCCAGCAGCCATGGGGGGGTTCCTGGGGCCAACGTCCTGACTTTC. This gives the protein CASSHGGVPGANVLTF.

This chain joins TRBV7-9 and TRBJ1-2; the match to TRBD1 covers 7 bases. Per germline, CDR1 SEHNR and CDR2 FQNEAQ (reference sequence). V lost 1 base and J lost 4; bases outside the gene matches: 3. The CDR3 spans 14 residues. CDR3 bases: TGTGCCAGCAGCTTAGTGAACAGGGGCTATGGCTACACCTTC. This gives the protein CASSLVNRGYGYTF.

This clone was counted a few times. This rearrangement joins TRBV7-9 to TRBJ2-7; no definite D call. CDR3 size: 15 residues. V was cut by 4 bases and J by 2 bases, with 15 bases left in between. The germline V gene encodes CDR1 SEHNR and CDR2 FQNEAQ (reference sequence). CDR3 coding DNA: TGTGCCAGCAGCTCGGCACCGGCAGAGGCCTACGAGCAGTACTTC. Translated: CASSSAPAEAYEQYF.

The rearrangement joins TRBV5-1 to TRBJ2-7, with 7 bases aligning to TRBD1. Trimming at V came to 0 bases and at J to 4 bases, leaving 7 bases not matched to a gene. The CDR3 runs to 15 residues. CDR1 is SGHRS, CDR2 YFSETQ, per germline. CDR3 region: CASSLAVTGFYEQYF. CDR3 bases: TGCGCCAGCAGCTTGGCTGTGACAGGGTTTTACGAGCAGTACTTC.

The rearrangement uses TRBV5-5 and TRBJ1-5, with TRBD1 identical over 8 bases. The V gene's germline CDR1 is SGHKS and CDR2 YYEKEE (reference sequence). Unmatched junction bases numbered 9, after V lost 4 bases and J lost 9 bases. The CDR3 has 14 amino acids. CDR3 DNA: TGTGCCAGCAGCAGGACAGGGACTGGACGGCCCCAGCATTTT. Translation gives CASSRTGTGRPQHF.

The rearrangement links TRBV6-6 to TRBJ2-1; the match to TRBD1 covers 7 bases. The germline V gene has CDR1 MNHNY and CDR2 SVGAGI (reference sequence). CDR3 length equals 13 residues. V shed 2 bases and J 10 bases; nucleotides not matched to a gene: 5. The CDR3 here is CASSYRQGGEQFF. The CDR3 coding sequence is TGTGCCAGCAGTTACAGACAGGGCGGGGAGCAGTTCTTC.

J is TRBJ1-1 and V is TRBV7-9; 7 positions match TRBD1. Trimming took 5 bases from V and 8 from J; bases not matched to a gene: 11. Germline lookup yields CDR1 SEHNR and CDR2 FQNEAQ (reference sequence). This CDR3 has 14 residues. CDR3 sequence (DNA): TGTGCCAGCAGCCAAACGATCCGGGACAGCGAAGCTTTCTTT. This encodes CASSQTIRDSEAFF. The full variable domain, with the rest looked up from reference TRBV7-9 and TRBJ1-1, is DTGVSQNPRHKITKRGQNVTFRCDPISEHNRLYWYRQTLGQGPEFLTYFQNEAQLEKSRLLSDRFSAERPKGSFSTLEIQRTEQGDSAMYLCASSQTIRDSEAFFGQGTRLTVV.

This clone came up once. The rearrangement uses TRBV30 and TRBJ1-3; D perhaps matches TRBD1 (5 bases). V dropped 5 bases and J dropped 3 bases, with 14 bases sitting between them. CDR1 is GTSNPN and CDR2 is SVGIG in the germline V gene (reference sequence). The CDR3 runs to 14 residues. The chain's CDR3 is CAWSTGTFGNTIYF. DNA for the CDR3: TGTGCCTGGTCTACCGGGACTTTTGGAAACACCATATATTTT.

This clone was seen once. The J gene is TRBJ1-6, the V gene TRBV7-2; maybe TRBD1 (5 bases). The germline CDR1 and CDR2 sequences are SGHTA and FQGNSA. The V end was cut by 4 bases, the J end by 8 bases, with 15 bases between. This CDR3 region has 15 residues. CDR3 nucleotide sequence: TGTGCCAGCAGCTCGACAATTCTGGGGCATTCACCCCTCCACTTT. This encodes CASSSTILGHSPLHF.

This sequence joins TRBV4-2 and TRBJ2-2; 13 nucleotides match TRBD2. This CDR3 has 17 residues. The ends lost 4 bases at V and 5 bases at J; junction bases unmatched: 7. Germline CDR1 is LGHNA and CDR2 is YNFKEQ. The CDR3 protein is CASSRGLAGVGTGELFF. DNA of the CDR3: TGTGCCAGCAGCCGAGGACTAGCGGGAGTGGGGACCGGGGAGCTGTTTTTT.

The chain has TRBV12-5 and TRBJ1-6; TRBD1 might be the D (6 bases). Per the germline V gene, CDR1 is LGHNT and CDR2 is FRNRAP. The V end lost 4 bases, the J end lost 12 bases, and 10 bases lay between the germline ends. The CDR3 totals 12 residues. In DNA form, the CDR3 reads TGTGCTAGTGGTTCCCCAGGGGTACCCCTCCACTTT. Amino acid sequence: CASGSPGVPLHF.

This chain links TRBV30 with TRBJ2-7; D remains unclear. The V end lost 4 bases, the J end lost 1 base, and 5 bases lay between the germline ends. The CDR3 is made up of 11 amino acids. The germline V gene encodes CDR1 GTSNPN and CDR2 SVGIG (reference sequence). CDR3 amino acids: CAWTRSYEQYF. The CDR3 region has the DNA TGTGCCTGGACTAGGTCCTACGAGCAGTACTTC.

The chain combines TRBV5-1 with TRBJ2-7; possible D gene TRBD1, 5 bases. Between the trimmed V and J ends, which lost 0 bases and 6 bases, there was a span of 7 bases. There are 12 residues in the CDR3. CDR1 is SGHRS and CDR2 is YFSETQ in the germline V gene. The CDR3 DNA follows: TGCGCCAGCAGCTTGGTTAGGGGCGAGCAGTACTTC. It encodes CASSLVRGEQYF.

This chain uses TRBV18 with TRBJ2-1; possible D gene TRBD2, 6 bases. The CDR3 extends over 14 amino acids. Germline-derived CDR1 and CDR2 are KGHSH and LQKENI. V was pared by 4 bases and J by 4 bases, with 11 bases between. The CDR3 region is CASSRGVPYNEQFF. The DNA for the CDR3 is TGTGCCAGCTCACGGGGGGTCCCGTACAATGAGCAGTTCTTC. Variable domain in full (rest from reference TRBV18 and TRBJ2-1): NAGVMQNPRHLVRRRGQEARLRCSPMKGHSHVYWYRQLPEEGLKFMVYLQKENIIDESGMPKERFSAEFPKEGPSILRIQQVVRGDSAAYFCASSRGVPYNEQFFGPGTRLTVL.

The gene calls are TRBV5-6 and TRBJ2-4; maybe TRBD1 (6 bases). Germline assignment: CDR1 SGHDT and CDR2 YYEEEE. Trimming stripped 0 bases from V and 4 bases from J, with 8 bases between. This CDR3 has 14 amino acids. The CDR3 region has the DNA TGTGCCAGCAGCTTGGGAGGACAGAAAAACATTCAGTACTTC. Translated: CASSLGGQKNIQYF.